The 21 T cell receptor beta chains below come from one sample, sequenced in a study of regulatory and conventional T cells in RAG deficiency. The protocol was immunoSEQ multiplex PCR, while the TCRdb copy is restricted to in-frame clones and leaves out a portion. The table records approximately 30,000 clones, 96% of them present only once. Genomic DNA came from blood conventional CD4+ T cells gated CD25-low CD127-high. This sample was shared with a second study, whose subject was regulatory T cells. That work adds: Amplification used 52 TRBV primers and 13 TRBJ primers.

What was sequenced was CD25- CD4+ T cells sorted from blood. These receptors were taken from a human donor in good health.

This clone has just one count. V gene TRBV7-2 combines with J gene TRBJ2-7, with 7 bases fitting TRBD2. V trimming: 2 bases; J trimming: 4 bases; junction bases outside the gene matches: 8. Germline V CDR1 and CDR2: SGHTA, FQGNSA. There are 15 residues in the CDR3. CDR3 bases: TGTGCCAGCAGCTTATTCCGGGGGGAAAGATACGAGCAGTACTTC. This sequence encodes CASSLFRGERYEQYF.

This sequence joins TRBV7-9 and TRBJ2-1; no reliable D call. The CDR3 extends over 12 amino acids. The germline CDR1 and CDR2 sequences are SEHNR and FQNEAQ (reference sequence). Trimming pared 1 base from V and 6 bases from J, leaving 4 bases between. CDR3 amino acids: CASSLVSNEQFF. Written as DNA, the CDR3 is TGTGCCAGCAGCTTAGTTAGCAATGAGCAGTTCTTC.

The rearrangement links TRBV5-3 to TRBJ1-3; TRBD1 agrees at 10 bases. TRBV5-3 is treated as an ORF (open reading frame) with a function not yet certain. The CDR3 extends over 16 amino acids. The ends lost 4 bases at V and 2 bases at J; junction bases unmatched: 6. DNA for the CDR3: TGTGCCAGAAGCACCCGGGACAGGGGTCCTGGAAACACCATATATTTT. Translation: CARSTRDRGPGNTIYF.

The chain joins TRBV6-5 to TRBJ1-5, with 8 nucleotides matching TRBD1. The ends lost 6 bases at V and 0 bases at J; junction bases unmatched: 4. CDR3 size: 15 residues. Germline CDR1 and CDR2: MNHEY and SVGAGI. This chain's CDR3 is CASSQDRASNQPQHF. The CDR3 DNA is TGTGCCAGCAGCCAGGACAGGGCTAGCAATCAGCCCCAGCATTTT.

CDR3 DNA sequence: TGTGCCAGCAGCAACTCTATCTCGGGGGGCCATGCTTCTAGCTCCTACAATGAGCAGTTCTTC. Protein product: CASSNSISGGHASSSYNEQFF. The J gene is TRBJ2-1, the V gene TRBV21-1; TRBD2 reflects the table's D call only, with no check against the DNA. TRBV21-1 is a documented pseudogene. The CDR3 is 21 residues long.

V and J are TRBV5-6 and TRBJ2-5; maybe TRBD2 (6 bases). The CDR3 length is 14 residues. Germline lookup yields CDR1 SGHDT and CDR2 YYEEEE. Trimming stripped 3 bases from V and 5 bases from J, with 14 bases between. Written as DNA, the CDR3 is TGTGCCAGCAGCTCTACAGTCGCGGGGGAGACCCAGTACTTC. Its translation is CASSSTVAGETQYF.

V and J are TRBV7-2 and TRBJ1-3; D ambiguous. The CDR3 runs to 14 residues. The germline V gene has CDR1 SGHTA and CDR2 FQGNSA. Trimming took off 4 bases at V and 0 bases at J, with 7 bases between the two ends. The CDR3 nucleotides are TGTGCCAGCAGCTCTCAGTACTCTGGAAACACCATATATTTT. Encoded protein: CASSSQYSGNTIYF.

This clone was detected a few times. This chain connects TRBV7-2 to TRBJ2-1, with TRBD2 identical over 9 bases. The germline gives CDR1 SGHTA, CDR2 FQGNSA. V was clipped by 4 bases and J by 7 bases; unmatched bases: 5. The CDR3 extends over 14 amino acids. CDR3 residues: CASSSIAGVNEQFF. CDR3 in DNA: TGTGCCAGCAGCTCCATAGCGGGGGTGAATGAGCAGTTCTTC. The complete variable domain, with remaining parts taken from reference TRBV7-2 and TRBJ2-1, reads GAGVSQSPSNKVTEKGKDVELRCDPISGHTALYWYRQSLGQGLEFLIYFQGNSAPDKSGLPSDRFSAERTGGSVSTLTIQRTQQEDSAVYLCASSSIAGVNEQFFGPGTRLTVL.

This clone was seen just once. This chain joins TRBV18 and TRBJ1-3, with 8 bases fitting TRBD1. The CDR3 length is 14 residues. V lost 4 bases, J lost 5 bases, and 4 bases stayed unmatched. Germline V gives CDR1 KGHSH, CDR2 LQKENI. This CDR3 reads CASSQGQDRNTIYF. Here the CDR3 DNA reads TGTGCCAGCTCACAGGGACAGGATCGAAACACCATATATTTT. The full variable domain, completed using reference TRBV18 and TRBJ1-3, is NAGVMQNPRHLVRRRGQEARLRCSPMKGHSHVYWYRQLPEEGLKFMVYLQKENIIDESGMPKERFSAEFPKEGPSILRIQQVVRGDSAAYFCASSQGQDRNTIYFGEGSWLTVV.

This rearrangement joins TRBV9 to TRBJ2-1; TRBD2 aligns across 14 bases. This CDR3 is 16 amino acids long. With 3 bases clipped from V and 8 bases from J, the junction kept 7 bases outside the gene matches. CDR1 and CDR2 from the germline V gene are SGDLS and YYNGEE. CDR3 coding DNA: TGTGCCAGCAGCGAGTACGGGACTAGCGGGAGTGATGAGCAGTTCTTC. Protein: CASSEYGTSGSDEQFF.

The gene calls are TRBV6-5 and TRBJ1-1, with 9 bases matching TRBD1. The ends lost 5 bases at V and 5 bases at J; junction bases unmatched: 3. The CDR3 length is 13 residues. The V gene's germline CDR1 is MNHEY and CDR2 SVGAGI. The CDR3 DNA reads as TGTGCCAGCAGTACGGACAGGGGAACTGAAGCTTTCTTT. It yields the protein CASSTDRGTEAFF.

The chain recombines TRBV2 with TRBJ2-3; possibly TRBD2 for D (5 bases). This CDR3 is built from 15 residues. CDR1 is SNHLY and CDR2 is FYNNEI in the germline V gene. Trimming took off 5 bases at V and 1 base at J, with 13 bases between the two ends. CDR3 sequence reads: CASSREGRGTDTQYF. CDR3 bases: TGTGCCAGCAGTAGAGAGGGAAGGGGCACAGATACGCAGTATTTT.

The V and J genes are TRBV2 and TRBJ2-1, with TRBD2 matching 13 bases. The CDR3 runs to 15 residues. Per the germline V gene, CDR1 is SNHLY and CDR2 is FYNNEI. V was clipped by 6 bases and J by 3 bases; unmatched bases: 2. The CDR3 is CASSGTSGIYNEQFF. CDR3 sequence (DNA): TGTGCCAGCAGCGGGACTAGCGGGATCTACAATGAGCAGTTCTTC.

The chain links TRBV18 to TRBJ2-7; D call uncertain. V was cut by 0 bases and J by 3 bases, with 6 bases left in between. There are 13 residues in the CDR3. Germline CDR1 and CDR2: KGHSH and LQKENI. CDR3 bases: TGTGCCAGCTCACCACCAATCGGCTACGAGCAGTACTTC. It is translated as CASSPPIGYEQYF.

The chain is built from TRBV5-1 and TRBJ1-1; 10 bases align to TRBD1. The CDR3 consists of 18 residues. From germline, CDR1 is SGHRS and CDR2 YFSETQ. V shed 0 bases, J shed 1 base, and the junction held 9 bases outside the gene matches. The CDR3 sequence is CASSLDRDRGWKNTEAFF. The CDR3 DNA follows: TGCGCCAGCAGCTTGGATCGGGACAGGGGCTGGAAGAACACTGAAGCTTTCTTT. Variable domain in full (rest from reference TRBV5-1 and TRBJ1-1): KAGVTQTPRYLIKTRGQQVTLSCSPISGHRSVSWYQQTPGQGLQFLFEYFSETQRNKGNFPGRFSGRQFSNSRSEMNVSTLELGDSALYLCASSLDRDRGWKNTEAFFGQGTRLTVV.

The chain combines TRBV4-1 with TRBJ2-1; 11 bases map to TRBD2. V was pared by 8 bases and J by 5 bases, with 5 bases of the junction left unmatched. Per germline, CDR1 MGHRA and CDR2 YSYEKL. The CDR3 extends over 14 amino acids. Here the CDR3 reads CASRGTSGNNEQFF. The CDR3 nucleotides are TGCGCCAGCCGCGGGACTAGCGGCAACAATGAGCAGTTCTTC.

In nucleotides, the CDR3 is TGTGCCAGCAGTACAGGGGGTATTTCCTATAATTCACCCCTCCACTTT. Translation: CASSTGGISYNSPLHF. The chain couples TRBV27 to TRBJ1-6, with 8 bases that match TRBD1. CDR1 is MNHEY, CDR2 SMNVEV, per germline (reference sequence). CDR3 size: 16 residues. Losses at the gene ends were 5 bases for V and 1 base for J; bases not matched to a gene: 4.

V is TRBV11-1 and J is TRBJ2-3; possibly TRBD2 for D (6 bases). V was shortened by 5 bases and J by 1 base, with 10 bases between the two germline ends. CDR3 size: 14 residues. The germline V gene has CDR1 SGHAT and CDR2 FQDESV (reference sequence). This CDR3 reads CASSLRDRTDTQYF. CDR3 sequence (DNA): TGTGCCAGCAGCCTGCGGGACCGCACAGATACGCAGTATTTT.

In its sample, this clone was seen a few times. The chain combines TRBV10-3 with TRBJ1-1; D not certain. V was trimmed by 1 base and J by 5 bases, leaving 11 bases between them. This CDR3 contains 14 residues. CDR1 and CDR2 from the germline V gene are ENHRY and SYGVKD. Here the CDR3 DNA reads TGTGCCATCAGTGAGTTGGGTGGAGAGACTGAAGCTTTCTTT. Its protein product is CAISELGGETEAFF.

The genes are TRBV30 and TRBJ2-4; TRBD1 matches at 9 bases. The CDR3 runs to 17 residues. Germline values: CDR1 GTSNPN, CDR2 SVGIG (reference sequence). V shed 2 bases and J 1 base; nucleotides not matched to a gene: 9. CDR3 protein: CAWSPQGQGRAKNIQYF. The CDR3 DNA follows: TGTGCCTGGAGTCCCCAGGGACAGGGCAGGGCCAAAAACATTCAGTACTTC.

The V gene is TRBV7-9, the J gene TRBJ1-2, with a weak D call TRBD1 (5 bases). The germline V and J ends were trimmed by 2 bases and 2 bases, with 9 bases remaining between them. The length of the CDR3 is 14 residues. The germline V gene encodes CDR1 SEHNR and CDR2 FQNEAQ (reference sequence). This CDR3 reads CASSLSRVNYGYTF. The CDR3 coding sequence is TGTGCCAGCAGCTTATCCAGGGTAAACTATGGCTACACCTTC.